These 16 T cell receptor beta chains came from one sample sequenced in a study of blood T cells in healthy people across ages. Through a sample-barcoded 5' primer and a J-beta primer mix, a second PCR was run for about 6 to 11 cycles. TCRdb independently ran MiXCR on the 5' RACE reads; one entry per CDR3 protein. The repertoire consists of under 750,000 distinct CDR3 sequences, with roughly 48% occurring once and the leading ten covering 20% to 25%. Material: blood. All receptors derive from a man older than 75 in good health.

The genes are TRBV9 and TRBJ2-1; D is ambiguous. The germline V and J ends were trimmed by 1 base and 0 bases, with 11 bases remaining between them. CDR3 length: 16 amino acids. CDR1 and CDR2 (germline): SGDLS, YYNGEE. This CDR3 reads CASSVISLSSYNEQFF. For the CDR3, the DNA is TGTGCCAGCAGCGTAATCAGCTTGAGCTCCTACAATGAGCAGTTCTTC.

The rearrangement joins TRBV9 to TRBJ2-1, with TRBD1 identical over 10 bases. CDR1 and CDR2 from the germline V gene are SGDLS and YYNGEE. There are 16 residues in the CDR3. J was trimmed by 6 bases and V by 0 bases; bases with no gene match: 6. In nucleotides, the CDR3 is TGTGCCAGCAGCGTAGACGGGACAGGGGTTGGCAATGAGCAGTTCTTC. The encoded protein is CASSVDGTGVGNEQFF.

CDR3 nucleotides: TGCGCCAGCAGCCAAGTCTTGACTAGCGGGGACACAGATACGCAGTATTTT. It yields the protein CASSQVLTSGDTDTQYF. The chain is built from TRBV4-1 and TRBJ2-3; 11 bases match TRBD2. The V and J ends lost 1 base and 2 bases, in that order; junction bases with no gene match: 5. The CDR3 is 17 amino acids. Looked up from germline, CDR1 is MGHRA and CDR2 is YSYEKL.

Turning to this clonotype: This may be a read error, as it is one base from a much larger clone. The chain combines TRBV6-5 with TRBJ1-5; D gene uncertain. The CDR3 is made up of 15 amino acids. Germline lookup yields CDR1 MNHEY and CDR2 SVGAGI. V was shortened by 5 bases and J by 1 base, with 12 bases between the two germline ends. CDR3 DNA: TGTGCCAGCAGTCAGGCCGGGAAGAGCAATCAGCCCCAGCATTTT. Its protein is CASSQAGKSNQPQHF.

The chain couples TRBV10-1 to TRBJ2-1, with TRBD1 matching 7 bases. The germline gives CDR1 WNHNN, CDR2 SYGVQD (reference sequence). V lost 1 base, J lost 13 bases, and 7 bases stayed unmatched. The CDR3 extends over 13 amino acids. The CDR3, as DNA: TGCGCCAGCAGTGAGTACCGACAGGGTAATCAGTTCTTC. Its protein product is CASSEYRQGNQFF.

Note on this clonotype: Just one base apart from a much larger clone, this may be a read error. The chain carries TRBV7-9 and TRBJ1-2, with TRBD1 matching 11 bases. Trimming cost V 5 bases and J 4 bases; bases outside gene matches: 15. Germline assignment: CDR1 SEHNR and CDR2 FQNEAQ (reference sequence). The CDR3 sequence is 18 residues long. This chain's CDR3 is CASSPDWDRGVNLYGYTF. The CDR3 DNA reads TGTGCCAGCAGCCCGGATTGGGACAGGGGGGTCAATCTCTATGGCTACACCTTC.

This clonotype was observed a single time. This sequence joins TRBV25-1 and TRBJ2-5; 7 nucleotides align to TRBD2. Unmatched junction bases numbered 8, after V lost 1 base and J lost 3 bases. This CDR3 contains 16 residues. Germline V gene data show CDR1 as MGHDK and CDR2 as SYGVNS. This chain's CDR3 is CASSEFPLAKEETQYF. In DNA, the CDR3 is TGTGCCAGCAGTGAATTTCCACTAGCGAAAGAAGAGACCCAGTACTTC. The full variable domain, completed using reference TRBV25-1 and TRBJ2-5, is EADIYQTPRYLVIGTGKKITLECSQTMGHDKMYWYQQDPGMELHLIHYSYGVNSTEKGDLSSESTVSRIRTEHFPLTLESARPSHTSQYLCASSEFPLAKEETQYFGPGTRLLVL.

This clonotype has more than one count but fewer than ten. V is TRBV10-3 and J is TRBJ2-2, with D tentatively TRBD2 (5 bases). Germline V gene sequence: CDR1 ENHRY, CDR2 SYGVKD. This CDR3 is built from 15 residues. V was trimmed by 5 bases and J by 4 bases, leaving 14 bases between them. Here the CDR3 reads CAISPSGPSTGELFF. The CDR3 DNA reads TGTGCCATCAGTCCCAGCGGACCCTCCACCGGGGAGCTGTTTTTT.

This clonotype was recorded many times. The rearrangement uses TRBV6-5 and TRBJ2-3, with D uncertain. CDR3 length: 14 amino acids. The V gene's germline CDR1 is MNHEY and CDR2 SVGAGI. Deletions cut 7 bases from V and 7 bases from J, with 18 bases between. CDR3 in DNA: TGTGCCAGCACCAGCTCCCGGTTGGGGAATACGCAGTATTTT. This encodes CASTSSRLGNTQYF.

The V gene is TRBV11-2, the J gene TRBJ2-3; D call uncertain. Germline CDR1 reads SGHAT; CDR2 reads FQNNGV. Deletions cut 5 bases from V and 4 bases from J, with 16 bases between. This CDR3 spans 15 amino acids. The CDR3 loop is CASSPTAPPADTQYF. CDR3 DNA sequence: TGTGCCAGCAGCCCGACTGCCCCCCCAGCAGATACGCAGTATTTT. The full variable domain, in which reference TRBV11-2 and TRBJ2-3 provide the parts outside the CDR3, is EAGVAQSPRYKIIEKRQSVAFWCNPISGHATLYWYQQILGQGPKLLIQFQNNGVVDDSQLPKDRFSAERLKGVDSTLKIQPAKLEDSAVYLCASSPTAPPADTQYFGPGTRLTVL.

The chain combines TRBV28 with TRBJ1-2; no clear D gene. The CDR3 runs to 13 residues. Germline V gives CDR1 MDHEN, CDR2 SYDVKM. V gave up 4 bases and J gave up 4 bases, with 10 bases separating them. The CDR3 DNA reads TGTGCCAGCAGTTCTGGACGGATCTATGGCTACACCTTC. The encoded protein is CASSSGRIYGYTF.

On this clonotype itself: One end of the junction does not line up with germline, which may come from a read error. J is TRBJ2-5 and V is TRBV11-3; D call uncertain. This CDR3 comprises 14 residues. Germline V gene data show CDR1 as SGHNT and CDR2 as YENEEA. CDR3 DNA: TGTGCCAGCAGCGTAGACCCCTACCAAGAGACCCAGTACTTC. Its translation is CASSVDPYQETQYF. The full variable domain, rest sourced from reference TRBV11-3 and TRBJ2-5, is EAGVVQSPRYKIIEKKQPVAFWCNPISGHNTLYWYLQNLGQGPELLIRYENEEAVDDSQLPKDRFSAERLKGVDSTLKIQPAELGDSAVYLCASSVDPYQETQYFGPGTRLLVL.

Regarding this clonotype: The junction departs from germline at one end; a sequencing error may be responsible. The chain joins TRBV2 to TRBJ2-2; D not certain. Germline V CDR1 and CDR2: SNHLY, FYNNEI. CDR3 length equals 17 residues. This chain's CDR3 is CAGRSGQTSLYTGELFF. As DNA, the CDR3 is TGTGCCGGCAGGTCCGGGCAGACCTCTCTTTACACCGGGGAGCTGTTTTTT.

This clonotype occurred many times. The chain has TRBV6-6 and TRBJ2-1; 13 positions match TRBD2. Germline-derived CDR1 and CDR2 are MNHNY and SVGAGI (reference sequence). The trim removed 10 bases at V and 9 bases at J, leaving 12 bases unmatched. The CDR3 spans 15 residues. In nucleotides, the CDR3 is TGTGCCACTTCTGGGGGGACTAGCGGGAAATTTGAGCAGTTCTTC. It codes for CATSGGTSGKFEQFF.

This clonotype was seen more than once but under ten times. The genes are TRBV7-3 and TRBJ2-5; D perhaps matches TRBD2 (7 bases). V lost 5 bases to trimming and J lost 5 bases, with 18 bases between them. The CDR3 runs 15 residues. Per the germline V gene, CDR1 is SGHTA and CDR2 is FQGTGA. This chain's CDR3 is CASSPVGGGHETQYF. Written as DNA, the CDR3 is TGTGCCAGCAGCCCTGTAGGGGGGGGGCATGAGACCCAGTACTTC.

This chain links TRBV7-9 with TRBJ1-4; TRBD1 matches at 7 bases. CDR1 and CDR2 (germline): SEHNR, FQNEAQ (reference sequence). V lost 3 bases to trimming and J lost 8 bases; unmatched junction nucleotides: 9. This CDR3 contains 15 residues. As DNA, the CDR3 is TGTGCCAGCAGCTTCTACCGGGACAGCCACGAAAAACTGTTTTTT. Amino acids: CASSFYRDSHEKLFF.